This T cell receptor (beta chain) was retrieved from a study of vaccination effects on CD4 cells after COVID-19. Sequencing used immunoSEQ multiplex PCR; TCRdb keeps in-frame clones, though not all of them. The sample has 20,000 to 30,000 clones; 73% are singletons. Broader study findings: Pronounced clonal contraction occurred in clones induced by infection and by vaccine late after vaccination. In the study, convalescent patients were few, and early post-infection timepoints were absent.

A note on this clone: Antigen specificity is unknown.

Germline CDR1 and CDR2: SGDLS and YYNGEE. V was pared by 3 bases and J by 1 base, with 3 bases of the junction left unmatched. The CDR3 spans 14 residues. Prior to sequencing, the ViraFEST assay stimulated PBMC with viral peptide pools, which expanded the antigen-specific CD4+ T cells. Culture proceeded for more than 8 days, and CD4+ T cells were then isolated. Negative nucleocapsid antibody tests before and after vaccination confirmed no previous SARS-CoV-2 infection. Around 2.2 million PBMC per well received 7.5 to 10 IU/ml IL-2 and 9 to 10 ug/ml peptides in culture. Source: CD4+ T cells from PBMCs cultured with SARS-CoV-2 spike peptides, taken before COVID-19 vaccination. The receptor was isolated from a human donor who received a COVID-19 vaccine. The V gene is TRBV9, the J gene TRBJ1-1; TRBD1 agrees at 7 bases. The DNA for the CDR3 is TGTGCCAGCAGCGCGGGACAGAGGAACACTGAAGCTTTCTTT. It yields the protein CASSAGQRNTEAFF.